What follows are 9 T cell receptor beta chains derived from one specimen sequenced in a study of blood T cell repertoires in COVID-19. Profiling relied on immunoSEQ multiplex PCR, and the TCRdb table lists in-frame clones only, not all of them. The sample includes 200,000 to 250,000 clones, approximately 80% of them seen just once. The sample comprised peripheral blood. The receptors derive from a man aged 45-65 years with active or convalescent COVID-19.

The rearrangement joins TRBV27 to TRBJ1-5; 7 bases line up with TRBD1. The germline V gene has CDR1 MNHEY and CDR2 SMNVEV (reference sequence). This CDR3 region has 14 residues. The V segment lost 5 bases and the J segment 6 bases; nucleotides outside the gene matches: 7. The CDR3 sequence is CASSQQGHSQPQHF. The CDR3 DNA follows: TGTGCCAGCAGTCAACAGGGGCATTCTCAGCCCCAGCATTTT.

The rearrangement joins TRBV4-2 to TRBJ1-1; 9 bases align to TRBD1. CDR3 length: 15 amino acids. The J segment lost 6 bases and the V segment lost 0 bases, leaving 5 bases of the junction unmatched. The germline CDR1 and CDR2 sequences are LGHNA and YNFKEQ. The CDR3 nucleotides read TGTGCCAGCAGCCAAGACGGGACAGGGCTCGCTGAAGCTTTCTTT. It codes for CASSQDGTGLAEAFF.

CDR3 residues: CATSRDVGQDGELFF. CDR3 DNA sequence: TGTGCCACCAGCAGAGATGTGGGGCAGGACGGGGAGCTGTTTTTT. V gene TRBV15 combines with J gene TRBJ2-2; a possible D gene is TRBD1 (5 bases). Germline values: CDR1 LNHNV, CDR2 YYDKDF (reference sequence). V gave up 0 bases and J gave up 7 bases, with 12 bases separating them. CDR3 size: 15 residues. Full variable domain (remainder filled in from reference TRBV15 and TRBJ2-2): DAMVIQNPRYQVTQFGKPVTLSCSQTLNHNVMYWYQQKSSQAPKLLFHYYDKDFNNEADTPDNFQSRRPNTSFCFLDIRSPGLGDTAMYLCATSRDVGQDGELFFGEGSRLTVL.

The chain uses TRBV27 and TRBJ2-1; 12 positions match TRBD2. The CDR3 has 18 residues. Trimming took 5 bases from V and 0 from J; bases not matched to a gene: 8. From germline, CDR1 is MNHEY and CDR2 SMNVEV (reference sequence). In nucleotides, the CDR3 is TGTGCCAGCAGTCCCTCGGGACTAGCGGGTCGCTCCTACAATGAGCAGTTCTTC. Translated: CASSPSGLAGRSYNEQFF.

CDR3 in amino acids: CASSPGLSSYEQYF. CDR3 bases: TGTGCCAGCAGCCCAGGACTGTCTTCCTACGAGCAGTACTTC. This rearrangement joins TRBV3-1 (or the pseudogene TRBV3-2) to TRBJ2-7, with D possibly being TRBD2 (5 bases). Germline V gives CDR1 LGHDT, CDR2 YNNKEL (reference sequence). This CDR3 region has 14 residues. V was pared by 4 bases and J by 1 base, with 11 bases between.

The V call is TRBV28, the J call TRBJ1-3; a weak D match, TRBD1 (5 bases). Germline V CDR1 and CDR2: MDHEN, SYDVKM. This CDR3 comprises 13 residues. V dropped 3 bases and J dropped 8 bases, with 11 bases sitting between them. CDR3 bases: TGTGCCAGCAGTTTGGGGGGTAGGGACACCATATATTTT. Its protein is CASSLGGRDTIYF. Combining the CDR3 with reference TRBV28 and TRBJ1-3 gives the whole variable domain DVKVTQSSRYLVKRTGEKVFLECVQDMDHENMFWYRQDPGLGLRLIYFSYDVKMKEKGDIPEGYSVSREKKERFSLILESASTNQTSMYLCASSLGGRDTIYFGEGSWLTVV.

The CDR3 DNA is TGTGCCACCAGCAGAGACGGGACAGGGGGCACTGAAGCTTTCTTT. This codes for CATSRDGTGGTEAFF. This chain links TRBV15 with TRBJ1-1; 11 bases agree with TRBD1. J lost 4 bases, V lost 0 bases, and 1 base had no gene match. This CDR3 has 15 residues. Germline loops: CDR1 LNHNV, CDR2 YYDKDF (reference sequence).

The CDR3 DNA reads TGTGCCAGCAGGACAGGGGGCGCCACGGCTGAAGCTTTCTTT. Its translation: CASRTGGATAEAFF. V and J are TRBV6-5 and TRBJ1-1, with 10 bases lining up with TRBD1. Trimming cost V 6 bases and J 6 bases; bases outside gene matches: 7. The CDR3 has 14 amino acids. Per germline, CDR1 MNHEY and CDR2 SVGAGI.

V gene TRBV4-1 combines with J gene TRBJ2-3; D may be TRBD1 (5 bases). Looked up from germline, CDR1 is MGHRA and CDR2 is YSYEKL. CDR3 length equals 15 residues. The V end was cut by 3 bases, the J end by 6 bases, with 16 bases between. The CDR3 nucleotides read TGCGCCAGCAGCCAGGCCCCTATGGGGCCGGATACGCAGTATTTT. It is translated as CASSQAPMGPDTQYF.